This T cell receptor beta chain was recovered during a study of T cells in Graves' hyperthyroidism and ophthalmopathy. Study context: The initial diagnosis was the point when peripheral blood was collected, ahead of any treatment.

Study results and limitations: Ophthalmopathy and stable hyperthyroidism were separated by a 13 V-J model.

The V segment lost 3 bases and the J segment 4 bases; nucleotides outside the gene matches: 0. The CDR3 covers 13 residues. CDR1 is SGHRS, CDR2 YFSETQ, per germline. The source material, RNA transcripts, was used to amplify TCR beta CDR3 regions. The primer set for the first-round RT-PCR of the TCR CDR3 was HTBI. TCRdb processed the multiplex PCR reads anew with MiXCR; each CDR3 protein has one entry. Seen here are more than 500,000 distinct CDR3 sequences, about 17% observed once, and the top ten hold 3.5% to 4%. Stable Graves' hyperthyroidism meant no ophthalmopathy progression within 18 months. Researchers barred patients who had uncontrolled infection, other autoimmune disease, pregnancy or lactation. This clonotype has ten or more counts. No antigen is known for it.

This TCR came from a woman in her twenties or thirties with Graves' hyperthyroidism. The sample comprised blood. The rearrangement links TRBV5-1 to TRBJ1-1; 10 bases fit TRBD1. As DNA, the CDR3 is TGCGCCAGCAGCTGGACAGGGGGCACTGAAGCTTTCTTT. Protein: CASSWTGGTEAFF. Together with reference TRBV5-1 and TRBJ1-1, the CDR3 gives the full variable domain: KAGVTQTPRYLIKTRGQQVTLSCSPISGHRSVSWYQQTPGQGLQFLFEYFSETQRNKGNFPGRFSGRQFSNSRSEMNVSTLELGDSALYLCASSWTGGTEAFFGQGTRLTVV.